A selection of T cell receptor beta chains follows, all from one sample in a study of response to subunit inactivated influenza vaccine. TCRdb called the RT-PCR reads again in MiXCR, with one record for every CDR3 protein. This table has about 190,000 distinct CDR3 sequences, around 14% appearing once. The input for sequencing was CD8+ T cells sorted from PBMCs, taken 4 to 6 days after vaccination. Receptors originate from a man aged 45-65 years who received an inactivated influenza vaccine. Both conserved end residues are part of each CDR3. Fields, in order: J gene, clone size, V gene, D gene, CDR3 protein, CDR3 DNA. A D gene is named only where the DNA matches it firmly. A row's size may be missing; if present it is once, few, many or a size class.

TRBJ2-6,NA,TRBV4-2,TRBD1,CASSPRGDRAGGANVLTF,TGTGCCAGCAGCCCCCGAGGGGACAGGGCAGGTGGGGCCAACGTCCTGACTTTC
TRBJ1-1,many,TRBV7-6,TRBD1,CASSLTPAGPQGASAEAFF,TGTGCCAGCAGCTTGACCCCCGCAGGTCCACAGGGGGCATCTGCTGAAGCTTTCTTT
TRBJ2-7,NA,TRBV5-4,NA,CASSFRQPYEQYF,TGTGCCAGCAGCTTCCGACAGCCCTACGAGCAGTACTTC
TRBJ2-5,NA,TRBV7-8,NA,CASSPMRSGETQYF,TGTGCCAGCAGCCCGATGCGATCGGGGGAGACCCAGTACTTC
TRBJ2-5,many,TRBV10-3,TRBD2,CAIKAGVYQETQYF,TGTGCCATCAAAGCGGGGGTGTACCAAGAGACCCAGTACTTC
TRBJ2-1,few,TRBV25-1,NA,CASSDGPEGESEQFF,TGTGCCAGCAGTGACGGACCAGAGGGGGAGAGTGAGCAGTTCTTC
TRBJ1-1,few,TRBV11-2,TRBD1,CASSSTFRDRGGDTEAFF,TGTGCCAGCAGCTCAACATTCCGGGACAGGGGGGGTGACACTGAAGCTTTCTTT
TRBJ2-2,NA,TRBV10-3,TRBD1,CAISEKGAVTGELFF,TGTGCCATCAGTGAGAAGGGGGCGGTGACCGGGGAGCTGTTTTTT
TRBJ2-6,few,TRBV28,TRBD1,CASSRDRDRENSGANVLTF,TGTGCCAGCAGTCGCGACCGGGACAGGGAGAACTCTGGGGCCAACGTCCTGACTTTC
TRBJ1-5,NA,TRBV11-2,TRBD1,CASSLSDRGDYSNQPQHF,TGTGCCAGCAGCCTTTCGGACAGGGGGGATTATAGCAATCAGCCCCAGCATTTT
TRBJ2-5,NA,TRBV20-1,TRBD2,CSAPPHISGSGLETQYF,TGCAGTGCTCCACCCCATATCAGCGGGAGTGGGTTAGAGACCCAGTACTTC
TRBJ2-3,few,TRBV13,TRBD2,CASSPRLAGVDTQYF,TGTGCCAGCAGCCCCCGGCTAGCGGGAGTAGATACGCAGTATTTT
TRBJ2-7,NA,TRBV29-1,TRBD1,CSAKTGEPYEQYF,TGCAGCGCAAAGACAGGGGAACCCTACGAGCAGTACTTC
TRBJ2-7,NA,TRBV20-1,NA,CSAREGAYEQYF,TGCAGTGCTAGAGAGGGTGCCTACGAGCAGTACTTC
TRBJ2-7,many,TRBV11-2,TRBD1,CASSLGGQGYEQYF,TGTGCCAGCAGCTTAGGGGGACAGGGCTACGAGCAGTACTTC
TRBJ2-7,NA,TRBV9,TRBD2,CASSVAAGGIYEQYF,TGTGCCAGCAGCGTAGCTGCGGGAGGGATCTACGAGCAGTACTTC
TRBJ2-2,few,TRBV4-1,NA,CASSQRTVNTGELFF,TGCGCCAGCAGCCAGCGGACAGTTAACACCGGGGAGCTGTTTTTT
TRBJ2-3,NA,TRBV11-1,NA,CASSLAHAEYGTDTQYF,TGTGCCAGCAGCTTAGCGCATGCGGAGTATGGCACAGATACGCAGTATTTT
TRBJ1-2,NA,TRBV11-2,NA,CASSLGGDYGYTF,TGTGCCAGCAGCTTAGGCGGGGATTATGGCTACACCTTC
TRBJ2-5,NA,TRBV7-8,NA,CASSLAPAGLQETQYF,TGTGCCAGCAGCTTAGCGCCGGCGGGGTTACAAGAGACCCAGTACTTC